The next 21 T cell receptor beta chains were all read from a single sample in a study of shared clonotypes between healthy human individuals. In the naive CD8 group, cells lacked CD45RO and were positively selected for CCR7, so terminally differentiated effector memory CD45RA+ cells were left out. The table came from immunoSEQ multiplex PCR; TCRdb's copy has only in-frame clones and leaves some out. Of about 2 million clones listed, less than 95% are singletons. The specimen sequenced was naive CD8+ T cells sorted from blood. Receptors were obtained from a man aged 18 to 29 in good health.

This sequence joins TRBV2 and TRBJ2-5; possibly TRBD2 for D (5 bases). Germline CDR1 SNHLY, CDR2 FYNNEI. Between the trimmed V and J ends, which lost 9 bases and 5 bases, there was a span of 13 bases. This CDR3 has 12 residues. The CDR3 region has the DNA TGTGCCAGTTTAGCGCAAAGGGAGACCCAGTACTTC. This encodes CASLAQRETQYF.

J is TRBJ1-1 and V is TRBV27; D not certain. The CDR3 runs to 13 residues. Deletions cut 4 bases from V and 3 bases from J, with 9 bases between. Germline lookup yields CDR1 MNHEY and CDR2 SMNVEV (reference sequence). CDR3 sequence: CASSWGRHTEAFF. DNA for the CDR3: TGTGCCAGCAGTTGGGGAAGGCACACTGAAGCTTTCTTT.

Points on this clone: At one of its ends the junction is not consistent with the germline gene, which may arise from a read error. The genes are TRBV7-7 and TRBJ2-2; the D gene could be TRBD1 or TRBD2 (5 bases each). CDR1 is SSHAT and CDR2 is FNYEAQ in the germline V gene (reference sequence). The CDR3 extends over 15 amino acids. This CDR3 reads CASSPPATGLGELFF. CDR3 DNA sequence: TGTGCTAGCAGCCCCCCGGCGACGGGGCTGGGGGAGCTGTTTTTT. The full variable domain, rest sourced from reference TRBV7-7 and TRBJ2-2, is GAGVSQSPRYKVTKRGQDVTLRCDPISSHATLYWYQQALGQGPEFLTYFNYEAQPDKSGLPSDRFSAERPEGSISTLTIQRTEQRDSAMYRCASSPPATGLGELFFGEGSRLTVL.

J is TRBJ2-7 and V is TRBV7-2; perhaps D is TRBD1 or TRBD2 (6 bases each). V lost 6 bases and J 3 bases, leaving 15 bases between the germline ends. The CDR3 is 14 amino acids. Germline values: CDR1 SGHTA, CDR2 FQGNSA. The CDR3 DNA follows: TGTGCCAGCAGGGAGGGGGGAGAGAACTACGAGCAGTACTTC. Residues: CASREGGENYEQYF.

V is TRBV2 and J is TRBJ1-4; D ambiguous. The germline V and J ends were trimmed by 6 bases and 7 bases, with 18 bases remaining between them. The germline gives CDR1 SNHLY, CDR2 FYNNEI. The CDR3 length is 15 residues. CDR3 region: CASSDPRVGSEKLFF. Here the CDR3 DNA reads TGTGCCAGCAGCGACCCGAGGGTCGGTAGTGAAAAACTGTTTTTT.

In its sample, this clone was seen once. The chain recombines TRBV5-6 with TRBJ2-3; D is unclear. Germline lookup yields CDR1 SGHDT and CDR2 YYEEEE. V was shortened by 4 bases and J by 3 bases, with 12 bases between the two germline ends. The CDR3 loop spans 14 amino acids. The CDR3 loop reads CASSPVTRTDTQYF. For the CDR3, the DNA is TGTGCCAGCAGCCCGGTGACGAGGACAGATACGCAGTATTTT.

The chain is built from TRBV5-1 and TRBJ2-3, with a tentative D call TRBD2 (6 bases). CDR1 SGHRS and CDR2 YFSETQ come from the germline V gene. The germline V and J ends were trimmed by 4 bases and 4 bases, with 16 bases remaining between them. The length of the CDR3 is 15 residues. The CDR3 reads CASSPGLLIPDTQYF. In DNA, the CDR3 is TGCGCCAGCAGCCCGGGACTTCTAATCCCAGATACGCAGTATTTT.

The rearrangement uses TRBV7-9 and TRBJ2-3, with D hard to call. Germline V CDR1 and CDR2: SEHNR, FQNEAQ (reference sequence). Trimming removed 3 bases at V and 9 bases at J, with 13 bases between. This CDR3 is built from 13 residues. The CDR3 protein is CASSFADPETQYF. CDR3 nucleotides: TGTGCCAGCAGCTTTGCAGACCCTGAAACGCAGTATTTT.

The table lists this clone with a count of one. This specimen includes other DNA sequences encoding the same CDR3. V usage is TRBV7-2 and J usage is TRBJ2-7, with D possibly matching TRBD1 (6 bases). In germline, CDR1 is SGHTA, CDR2 FQGNSA. The CDR3 length is 14 residues. V was pared by 5 bases and J by 2 bases, with 13 bases between. The CDR3 sequence: CASSLGGSTYEQYF. The CDR3 nucleotides read TGTGCCAGCAGCCTAGGGGGTTCTACCTACGAGCAGTACTTC.

A remark on this clone: Other DNA sequences of this sample code for an identical CDR3. This chain connects TRBV9 to TRBJ2-7; 11 positions match TRBD1. The CDR3 loop spans 14 amino acids. The junction had 5 bases not matched to a gene; V was cut back by 4 bases and J by 5 bases. CDR1 is SGDLS, CDR2 YYNGEE, per germline. CDR3 protein: CASSPGTGGDEQYF. The CDR3 bases are TGTGCCAGCAGCCCGGGGACAGGGGGGGACGAGCAGTACTTC.

V is TRBV7-6 and J is TRBJ2-7; D is possibly TRBD1 (6 bases). Per the germline V gene, CDR1 is SGHVS and CDR2 is FNYEAQ. This CDR3 comprises 13 residues. Trimming cost V 3 bases and J 4 bases, with 10 bases left between them. The CDR3 region has the DNA TGTGCCAGCAGCTTCCGGACAGATTACGAGCAGTACTTC. Translated: CASSFRTDYEQYF.

The V and J genes are TRBV6-1 and TRBJ1-2, with no clear D. V was pared by 2 bases and J by 4 bases, with 8 bases between. The CDR3 extends over 13 amino acids. CDR1 MNHNS and CDR2 SASEGT come from the germline V gene. The CDR3 bases are TGTGCCAGCAGTGAAAGCGCGGCCTATGGCTACACCTTC. Translation: CASSESAAYGYTF.

Only a few counts were recorded for this clone. The V call is TRBV29-1, the J call TRBJ1-1; a weak D match, TRBD1 (6 bases). This CDR3 contains 14 residues. Trimming took off 0 bases at V and 2 bases at J, with 10 bases between the two ends. Per germline, CDR1 SQVTM and CDR2 ANQGSEA. Here the CDR3 reads CSVEDHGGNTEAFF. The DNA of the CDR3 is TGCAGCGTTGAAGATCACGGGGGCAACACTGAAGCTTTCTTT.

This clone has just a few counts. This chain joins TRBV9 and TRBJ1-5; tentatively, D is TRBD1 (5 bases). The CDR3 length is 14 residues. Trimming removed 4 bases at V and 0 bases at J, with 8 bases between. Germline V gives CDR1 SGDLS, CDR2 YYNGEE. For the CDR3, the DNA is TGTGCCAGCAGCTCGGGGGATAGCAATCAGCCCCAGCATTTT. It yields the protein CASSSGDSNQPQHF.

The J gene is TRBJ1-1, the V gene TRBV7-9, with D hard to call. CDR1 is SEHNR, CDR2 FQNEAQ, per germline (reference sequence). V lost 1 base and J 6 bases, leaving 9 bases between the germline ends. The CDR3 length is 13 residues. CDR3 DNA: TGTGCCAGCAGCTTAGGATATTTTTCTGAAGCTTTCTTT. Translation: CASSLGYFSEAFF. Using reference TRBV7-9 and TRBJ1-1 for the parts outside the CDR3, the full variable domain is DTGVSQNPRHKITKRGQNVTFRCDPISEHNRLYWYRQTLGQGPEFLTYFQNEAQLEKSRLLSDRFSAERPKGSFSTLEIQRTEQGDSAMYLCASSLGYFSEAFFGQGTRLTVV.

The chain employs TRBV29-1 and TRBJ2-7; D might be TRBD1 or TRBD2, each matching 6 bases. The V end was cut by 3 bases, the J end by 6 bases, with 18 bases between. The germline V gene encodes CDR1 SQVTM and CDR2 ANQGSEA. This CDR3 is built from 14 residues. The CDR3 loop reads CSVDLGAGSSEQYF. CDR3 nucleotides: TGCAGCGTTGATCTGGGGGCGGGAAGCTCCGAGCAGTACTTC.

As to this clone: Other DNA sequences in this sample translate to the same CDR3. This chain joins TRBV6-5 and TRBJ2-2, with 9 bases matching TRBD1. Germline lookup yields CDR1 MNHEY and CDR2 SVGAGI. There are 15 residues in the CDR3. The trim removed 6 bases at V and 3 bases at J, leaving 5 bases unmatched. The CDR3 here is CASSPTGGDTGELFF. In DNA, the CDR3 is TGTGCCAGCAGCCCGACAGGGGGAGACACCGGGGAGCTGTTTTTT.

The chain is built from TRBV5-1 and TRBJ1-5, with 9 bases lining up with TRBD1. Germline CDR1 SGHRS, CDR2 YFSETQ. V lost 0 bases to trimming and J lost 3 bases; unmatched junction nucleotides: 1. CDR3 length: 15 amino acids. CDR3 amino acids: CASSLGDRVNQPQHF. DNA for the CDR3: TGCGCCAGCAGCTTGGGGGACAGGGTCAATCAGCCCCAGCATTTT.

The chain has TRBV11-2 and TRBJ1-2; a possible D gene is TRBD1 (5 bases). Trimming removed 5 bases from V and 4 bases from J, with 14 bases in between. The germline CDR1 and CDR2 sequences are SGHAT and FQNNGV. The CDR3 contains 14 residues. The CDR3 loop reads CASSVDPGGYGYTF. The CDR3 bases are TGTGCCAGCAGCGTGGACCCCGGGGGCTATGGCTACACCTTC.

This clone was counted once. The V call is TRBV18, the J call TRBJ2-1; no clear D gene. Trimming stripped 6 bases from V and 1 base from J, with 7 bases between. This CDR3 has 13 residues. Per germline, CDR1 KGHSH and CDR2 LQKENI. The CDR3 DNA reads as TGTGCCAGCTCTCAAGGGTCCTACAATGAGCAGTTCTTC. This translates into CASSQGSYNEQFF.

This rearrangement joins TRBV7-9 to TRBJ2-5, with TRBD1 matching 7 bases. V lost 3 bases to trimming and J lost 4 bases; unmatched junction nucleotides: 5. The germline CDR1 and CDR2 sequences are SEHNR and FQNEAQ (reference sequence). This CDR3 spans 14 amino acids. CDR3 DNA: TGTGCCAGCAGCTTGACAGGGTCGTTAGAGACCCAGTACTTC. Translation gives CASSLTGSLETQYF.